This T cell receptor (beta chain) was captured by sequencing in a study of blood T cell repertoires in COVID-19. On the study more broadly: The samples span acute and convalescent COVID-19 from the United States, Italy and Spain. From T cells, B-cell-depleted T cells, or PBMCs came the material, which was cDNA or gDNA.

As originally analysed: It was from reference gene primer amplification that nucleated cell counts were estimated. Measured with immunoSEQ multiplex PCR; TCRdb has only the in-frame clones, and not every one. V and J calls and clone size follow that table, whereas D and trimming were derived from the DNA. The repertoire includes some 150,000 clones, around 76% of them detected once, and approximately 9.1% sits in the top ten. Germline V CDR1 and CDR2: SGHAT, FQDESV (reference sequence). This CDR3 has 16 residues. With 1 base removed from V and 0 bases from J, the gap between germline ends came to 12 bases.

The chain links TRBV11-1 to TRBJ1-1; D unclear. Sequencing input: peripheral blood. The receptor comes from a woman in her 70s with acute or convalescent COVID-19. The CDR3 nucleotides read TGTGCCAGCAGCTTAGTTTCTACGGACTTGAACACTGAAGCTTTCTTT. It encodes CASSLVSTDLNTEAFF.